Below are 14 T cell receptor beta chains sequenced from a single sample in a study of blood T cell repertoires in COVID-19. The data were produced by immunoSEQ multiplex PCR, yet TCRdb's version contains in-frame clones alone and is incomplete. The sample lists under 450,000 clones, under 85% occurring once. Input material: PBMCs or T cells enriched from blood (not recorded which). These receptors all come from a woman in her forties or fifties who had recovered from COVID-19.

The CDR3 spells CASSLPIGTVDNSPLHF. CDR3 nucleotides: TGTGCCAGCAGTTTACCGATCGGGACAGTCGATAATTCACCCCTCCACTTT. V and J are TRBV28 and TRBJ1-6, with 7 nucleotides matching TRBD1. This CDR3 contains 17 residues. V dropped 2 bases and J dropped 5; count of bases not matched to a gene: 9. CDR1 is MDHEN and CDR2 is SYDVKM in the germline V gene.

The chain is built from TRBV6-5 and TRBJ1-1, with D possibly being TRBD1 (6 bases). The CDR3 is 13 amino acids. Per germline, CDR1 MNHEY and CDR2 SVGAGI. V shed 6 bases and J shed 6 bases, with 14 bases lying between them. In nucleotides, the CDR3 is TGTGCCAGCAGCACGACACAGGGCGCTGAAGCTTTCTTT. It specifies CASSTTQGAEAFF.

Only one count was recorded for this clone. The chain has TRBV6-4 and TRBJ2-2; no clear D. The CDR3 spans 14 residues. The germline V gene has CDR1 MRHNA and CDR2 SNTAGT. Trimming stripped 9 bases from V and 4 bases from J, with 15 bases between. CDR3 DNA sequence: TGTGCCAGTTCCTCTGATTACGGCACCGGGGAGCTGTTTTTT. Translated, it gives CASSSDYGTGELFF.

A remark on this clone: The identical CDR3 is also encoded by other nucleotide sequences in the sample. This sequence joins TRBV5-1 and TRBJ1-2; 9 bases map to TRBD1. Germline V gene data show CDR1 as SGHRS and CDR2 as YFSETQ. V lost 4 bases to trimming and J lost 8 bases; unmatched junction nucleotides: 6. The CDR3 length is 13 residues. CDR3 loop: CASSLGQGIGYTF. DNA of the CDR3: TGCGCCAGCAGCCTGGGACAGGGTATAGGCTACACCTTC.

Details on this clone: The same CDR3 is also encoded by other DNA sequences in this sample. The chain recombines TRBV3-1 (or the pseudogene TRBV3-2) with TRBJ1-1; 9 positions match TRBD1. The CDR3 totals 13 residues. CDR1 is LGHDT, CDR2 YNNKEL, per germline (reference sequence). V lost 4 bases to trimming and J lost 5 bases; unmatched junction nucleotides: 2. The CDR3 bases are TGTGCCAGCAGCCCAGGACAGGGGACTGAAGCTTTCTTT. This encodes CASSPGQGTEAFF.

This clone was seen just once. DNA of the CDR3: TGCGCCAGCAGCTTGGTCTCTGCGGTAGATAGCACAGATACGCAGTATTTT. This encodes CASSLVSAVDSTDTQYF. This sequence joins TRBV5-1 and TRBJ2-3; D gene unclear. The germline V and J ends were trimmed by 0 bases and 0 bases, with 14 bases remaining between them. The CDR3 sequence is 17 residues long. The germline V gene encodes CDR1 SGHRS and CDR2 YFSETQ.

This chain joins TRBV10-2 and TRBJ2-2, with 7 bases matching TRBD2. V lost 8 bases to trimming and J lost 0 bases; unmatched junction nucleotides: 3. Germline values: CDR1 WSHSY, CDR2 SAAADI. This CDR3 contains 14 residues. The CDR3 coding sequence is TGCGCCAGCCTCGGACTAGCGAACACCGGGGAGCTGTTTTTT. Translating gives CASLGLANTGELFF.

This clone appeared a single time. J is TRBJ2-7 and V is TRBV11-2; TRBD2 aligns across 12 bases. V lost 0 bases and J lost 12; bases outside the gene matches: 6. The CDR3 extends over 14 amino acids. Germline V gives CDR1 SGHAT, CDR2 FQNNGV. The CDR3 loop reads CASSLEASGRVSYF. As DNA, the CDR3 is TGTGCCAGCAGCTTAGAAGCTAGCGGGAGGGTTTCGTACTTC.

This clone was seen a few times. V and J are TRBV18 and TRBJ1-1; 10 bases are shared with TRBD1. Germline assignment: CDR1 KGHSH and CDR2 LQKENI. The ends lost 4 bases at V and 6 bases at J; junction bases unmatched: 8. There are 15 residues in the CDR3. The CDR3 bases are TGTGCCAGCTCACTAATGACAGGGGGCGCGGCTGAAGCTTTCTTT. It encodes CASSLMTGGAAEAFF.

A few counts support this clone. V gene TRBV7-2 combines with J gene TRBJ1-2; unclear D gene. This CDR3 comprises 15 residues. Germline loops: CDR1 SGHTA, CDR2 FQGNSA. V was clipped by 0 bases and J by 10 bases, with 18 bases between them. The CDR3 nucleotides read TGTGCCAGCAGCTTAGCGCCAGGCGGGAGAACTCTCTACACCTTC. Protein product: CASSLAPGGRTLYTF.

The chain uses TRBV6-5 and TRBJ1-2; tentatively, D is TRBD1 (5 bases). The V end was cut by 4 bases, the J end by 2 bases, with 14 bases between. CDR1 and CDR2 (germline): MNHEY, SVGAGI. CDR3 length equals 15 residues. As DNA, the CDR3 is TGTGCCAGCAGTTCCCCCACGGCAGGGAACTATGGCTACACCTTC. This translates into CASSSPTAGNYGYTF.

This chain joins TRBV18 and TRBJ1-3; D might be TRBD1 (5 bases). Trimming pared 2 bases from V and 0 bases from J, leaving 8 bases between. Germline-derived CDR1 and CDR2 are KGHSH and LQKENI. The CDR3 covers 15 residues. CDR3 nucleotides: TGTGCCAGCTCACCAGGGGCGGACTCTGGAAACACCATATATTTT. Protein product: CASSPGADSGNTIYF.

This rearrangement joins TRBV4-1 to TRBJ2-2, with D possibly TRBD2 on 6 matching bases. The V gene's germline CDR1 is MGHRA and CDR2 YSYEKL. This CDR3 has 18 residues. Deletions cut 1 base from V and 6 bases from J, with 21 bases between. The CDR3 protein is CASSQVSLVGGGPGELFF. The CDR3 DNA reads TGCGCCAGCAGCCAAGTTTCGTTGGTCGGGGGTGGTCCCGGGGAGCTGTTTTTT.

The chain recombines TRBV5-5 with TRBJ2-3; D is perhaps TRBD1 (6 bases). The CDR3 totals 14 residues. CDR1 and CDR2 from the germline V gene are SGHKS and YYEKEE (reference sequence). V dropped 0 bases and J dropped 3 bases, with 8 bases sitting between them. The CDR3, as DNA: TGTGCCAGCAGCTTGGGCAGGGGTACAGATACGCAGTATTTT. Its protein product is CASSLGRGTDTQYF.